This T cell receptor (beta chain) comes out of a study of identifying expanded T cells in peripheral blood. Study outcomes and limitations: Differentially abundant clones: about 1.3 between replicates, roughly 16 at around 14 days, less than 20 at four. Clone count variance between roughly 2-week samples rose with total template count.

This clone was picked up a small number of times. What it recognizes is unknown. Data came from immunoSEQ multiplex PCR; TCRdb stores just in-frame clones and leaves some out. The table has about 82,000 clones, about 90% seen once. V was pared by 0 bases and J by 7 bases, with 13 bases between. The CDR3 has 15 amino acids. Germline loops: CDR1 MGHRA, CDR2 YSYEKL. The specimen was blood. The V gene is TRBV4-1, the J gene TRBJ1-5; D possibly corresponds to TRBD1 (6 bases). This clonotype originated in a person between 18 and 69 years old in good health. The CDR3: CASSQEWQGTQPQHF. CDR3 in DNA: TGCGCCAGCAGCCAAGAGTGGCAGGGGACACAGCCCCAGCATTTT.